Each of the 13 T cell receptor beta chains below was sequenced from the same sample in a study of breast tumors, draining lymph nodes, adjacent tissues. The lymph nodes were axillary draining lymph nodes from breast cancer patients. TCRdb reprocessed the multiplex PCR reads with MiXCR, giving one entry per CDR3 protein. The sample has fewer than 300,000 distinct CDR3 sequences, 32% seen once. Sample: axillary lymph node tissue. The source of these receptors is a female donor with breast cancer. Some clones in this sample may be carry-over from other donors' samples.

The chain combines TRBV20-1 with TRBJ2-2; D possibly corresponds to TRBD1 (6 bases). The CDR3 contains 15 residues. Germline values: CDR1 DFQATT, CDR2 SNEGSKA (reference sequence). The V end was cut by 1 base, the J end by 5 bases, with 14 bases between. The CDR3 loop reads CSARVVQGATGELFF. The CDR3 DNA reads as TGCAGTGCTAGAGTGGTACAGGGCGCGACCGGGGAGCTGTTTTTT.

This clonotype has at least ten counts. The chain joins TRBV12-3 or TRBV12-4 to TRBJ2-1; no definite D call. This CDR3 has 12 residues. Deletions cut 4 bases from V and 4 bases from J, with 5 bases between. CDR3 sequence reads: CASSSLYNEQFF. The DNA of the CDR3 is TGTGCCAGCAGTTCACTTTACAATGAGCAGTTCTTC.

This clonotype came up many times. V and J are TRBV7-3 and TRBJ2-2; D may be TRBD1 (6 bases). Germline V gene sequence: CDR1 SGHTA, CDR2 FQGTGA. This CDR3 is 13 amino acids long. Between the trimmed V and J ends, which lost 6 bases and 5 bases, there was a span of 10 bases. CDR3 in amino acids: CASRKQGTGELFF. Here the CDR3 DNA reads TGTGCCAGCAGGAAACAGGGAACCGGGGAGCTGTTTTTT.

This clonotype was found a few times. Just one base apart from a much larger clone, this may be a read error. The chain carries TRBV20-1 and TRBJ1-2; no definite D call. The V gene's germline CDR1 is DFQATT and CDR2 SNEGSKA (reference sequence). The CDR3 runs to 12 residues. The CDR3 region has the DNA TGCAGTGCTCACCCCGGGGATCAAGGCTCCACCTTC. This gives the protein CSAHPGDQGSTF.

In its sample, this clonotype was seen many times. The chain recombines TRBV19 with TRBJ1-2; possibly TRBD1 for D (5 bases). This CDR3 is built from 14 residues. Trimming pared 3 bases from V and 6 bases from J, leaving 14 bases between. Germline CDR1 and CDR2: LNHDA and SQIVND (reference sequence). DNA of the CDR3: TGTGCCAGTAGTATTCAGGGTCAGCGTGATGGCTACACCTTC. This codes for CASSIQGQRDGYTF.

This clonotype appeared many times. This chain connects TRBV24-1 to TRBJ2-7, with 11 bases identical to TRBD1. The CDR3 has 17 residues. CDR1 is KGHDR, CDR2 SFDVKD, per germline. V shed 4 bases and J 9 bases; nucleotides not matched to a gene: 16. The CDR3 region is CATSDTNERGQGVRQYF. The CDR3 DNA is TGTGCCACCAGTGACACGAACGAACGGGGACAGGGGGTGAGGCAGTACTTC.

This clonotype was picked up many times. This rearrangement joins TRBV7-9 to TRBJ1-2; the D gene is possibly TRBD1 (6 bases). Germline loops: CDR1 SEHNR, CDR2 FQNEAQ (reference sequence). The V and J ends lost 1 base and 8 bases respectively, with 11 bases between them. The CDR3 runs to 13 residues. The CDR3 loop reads CASSLETGNGYTF. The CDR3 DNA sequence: TGTGCCAGCAGCTTAGAAACAGGGAACGGCTACACCTTC.

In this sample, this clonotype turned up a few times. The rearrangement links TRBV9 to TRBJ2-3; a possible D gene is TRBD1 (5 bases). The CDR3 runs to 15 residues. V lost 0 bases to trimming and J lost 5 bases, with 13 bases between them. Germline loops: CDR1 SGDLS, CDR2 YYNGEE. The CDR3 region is CASSVDFIQGDTQYF. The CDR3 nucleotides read TGTGCCAGCAGCGTAGACTTTATCCAGGGAGATACGCAGTATTTT.

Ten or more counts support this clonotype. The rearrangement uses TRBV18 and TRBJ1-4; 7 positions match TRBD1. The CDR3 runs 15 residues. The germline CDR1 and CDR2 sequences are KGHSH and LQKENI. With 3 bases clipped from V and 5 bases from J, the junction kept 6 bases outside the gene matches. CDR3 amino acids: CASSPARDRNEKLFF. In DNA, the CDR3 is TGTGCCAGCTCACCTGCCCGGGACAGAAATGAAAAACTGTTTTTT.

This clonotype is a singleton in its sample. As DNA, the CDR3 is TGTGCCAGCAGTGGAATGGTGGGGTACAATGAGCAGTTCTTC. Translation gives CASSGMVGYNEQFF. The J gene is TRBJ2-1, the V gene TRBV2, with D uncertain. From germline, CDR1 is SNHLY and CDR2 FYNNEI. V shed 4 bases and J shed 4 bases, with 11 bases lying between them. This CDR3 has 14 residues. The full variable domain, with the rest looked up from reference TRBV2 and TRBJ2-1, is EPEVTQTPSHQVTQMGQEVILRCVPISNHLYFYWYRQILGQKVEFLVSFYNNEISEKSEIFDDQFSVERPDGSNFTLKIRSTKLEDSAMYFCASSGMVGYNEQFFGPGTRLTVL.

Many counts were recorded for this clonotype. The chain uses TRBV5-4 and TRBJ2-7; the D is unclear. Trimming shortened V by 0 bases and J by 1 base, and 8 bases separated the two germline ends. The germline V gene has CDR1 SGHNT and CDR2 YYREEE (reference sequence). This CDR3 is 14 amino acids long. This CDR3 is CASSLDQASYEQYF. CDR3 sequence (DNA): TGTGCCAGCAGCTTGGATCAGGCGTCCTACGAGCAGTACTTC.

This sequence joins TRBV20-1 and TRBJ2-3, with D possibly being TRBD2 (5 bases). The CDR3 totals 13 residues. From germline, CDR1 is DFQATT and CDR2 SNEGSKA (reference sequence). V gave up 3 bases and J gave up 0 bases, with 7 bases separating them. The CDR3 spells CSARRTSTDTQYF. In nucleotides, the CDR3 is TGCAGTGCTAGGCGGACTAGCACAGATACGCAGTATTTT.

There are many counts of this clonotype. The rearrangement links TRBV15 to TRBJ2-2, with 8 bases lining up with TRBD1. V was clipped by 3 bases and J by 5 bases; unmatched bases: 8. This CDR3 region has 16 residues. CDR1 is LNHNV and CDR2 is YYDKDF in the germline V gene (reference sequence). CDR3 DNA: TGTGCCACCAGCAGGGGAACAGGGGGGATAACCGGGGAGCTGTTTTTT. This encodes CATSRGTGGITGELFF.